These 23 T cell receptor beta chains came from one sample sequenced in a study of T cell responses to AZD1222 COVID-19 vaccine. TCRdb's copy holds only in-frame clones and misses some; the assay was immunoSEQ multiplex PCR. This sample has roughly 120,000 clones; around 90% occur once, and the top ten carry about 8.8%. The material sequenced was peripheral blood, taken on day 0 of AZD1222 vaccination. The receptors were gathered from an adult in good health.

This clone was detected only a few times. The gene calls are TRBV27 and TRBJ2-3; 8 positions agree with TRBD2. Germline CDR1 is MNHEY and CDR2 is SMNVEV (reference sequence). The CDR3 loop spans 13 amino acids. Trimming took 6 bases from V and 3 from J; bases not matched to a gene: 2. This CDR3 is CASRRGGTDTQYF. The CDR3 DNA is TGTGCCAGCAGACGGGGGGGGACAGATACGCAGTATTTT.

The chain recombines TRBV4-3 with TRBJ2-7, with D possibly matching TRBD1 (6 bases). From germline, CDR1 is LGHNA and CDR2 YSLEER. The V end lost 3 bases, the J end lost 6 bases, and 15 bases lay between the germline ends. The CDR3 spans 14 residues. CDR3 amino acids: CASSQGAGLREQYF. Written as DNA, the CDR3 is TGCGCCAGCAGCCAGGGGGCAGGATTACGCGAGCAGTACTTC.

The V gene is TRBV6-4, the J gene TRBJ1-1; TRBD1 matches at 7 bases. The CDR3 is 14 residues long. Germline V lookup: CDR1 MRHNA, CDR2 SNTAGT. V shed 6 bases and J 0 bases; nucleotides not matched to a gene: 4. The DNA of the CDR3 is TGTGCCAGCAGAACCGGGACAGTGAACACTGAAGCTTTCTTT. Amino acids: CASRTGTVNTEAFF.

Relative to its sample, this clone is medium-sized (0.01 to 0.1%). The V call is TRBV9, the J call TRBJ2-3; D tentatively reads TRBD1 or TRBD2 (5 bases each). Germline loops: CDR1 SGDLS, CDR2 YYNGEE. V was shortened by 2 bases and J by 8 bases, with 6 bases between the two germline ends. CDR3 length equals 11 residues. This chain's CDR3 is CASSVGATQYF. Here the CDR3 DNA reads TGTGCCAGCAGCGTCGGGGCTACGCAGTATTTT.

The CDR3 is CASSERSSSYEQYF. CDR3 nucleotides: TGTGCCAGCAGCGAGAGGTCCAGCTCCTACGAGCAGTACTTC. The chain links TRBV7-2 to TRBJ2-7; D is ambiguous. The V end lost 5 bases, the J end lost 0 bases, and 11 bases lay between the germline ends. Germline CDR1 reads SGHTA; CDR2 reads FQGNSA. The CDR3 loop spans 14 amino acids.

This clone was seen just once. V gene TRBV7-2 combines with J gene TRBJ2-1; D unclear. Germline V lookup: CDR1 SGHTA, CDR2 FQGNSA. The CDR3 consists of 14 residues. Trimming took 5 bases from V and 5 from J, leaving 13 bases between them. The CDR3 DNA is TGTGCCAGCAGCCCCTCGAATTTAAACAATGAGCAGTTCTTC. Translating it yields CASSPSNLNNEQFF.

The chain carries TRBV29-1 and TRBJ1-1, with 7 bases aligning to TRBD1. From germline, CDR1 is SQVTM and CDR2 ANQGSEA. This CDR3 is built from 12 residues. The ends lost 7 bases at V and 5 bases at J; junction bases unmatched: 7. The CDR3 DNA is TGCAGCGCCGGACAGGTGGTTACTGAAGCTTTCTTT. As protein: CSAGQVVTEAFF.

J is TRBJ1-4 and V is TRBV29-1, with unresolved D. V gave up 7 bases and J gave up 0 bases, with 6 bases separating them. The V gene's germline CDR1 is SQVTM and CDR2 ANQGSEA. The CDR3 loop spans 12 amino acids. In nucleotides, the CDR3 is TGCAGCGCCAGATCAACTAATGAAAAACTGTTTTTT. Translation: CSARSTNEKLFF.

The rearrangement uses TRBV7-2 and TRBJ2-5; D is unclear. Trimming removed 8 bases at V and 1 base at J, with 11 bases between. The CDR3 runs to 13 residues. Germline V CDR1 and CDR2: SGHTA, FQGNSA. The CDR3 coding sequence is TGTGCCAGCCAAAAAGGGCCCCAAGAGACCCAGTACTTC. It specifies CASQKGPQETQYF.

The chain employs TRBV9 and TRBJ2-7, with D perhaps TRBD1 or TRBD2 (6 bases each). The V end was cut by 0 bases, the J end by 5 bases, with 15 bases between. This CDR3 has 15 amino acids. Germline-derived CDR1 and CDR2 are SGDLS and YYNGEE. The CDR3 DNA reads as TGTGCCAGCAGCGTAGCTCTAGGGGGGTTAAACGAGCAGTACTTC. Translated, it gives CASSVALGGLNEQYF. The full variable domain, its missing parts supplied by reference TRBV9 and TRBJ2-7, is DSGVTQTPKHLITATGQRVTLRCSPRSGDLSVYWYQQSLDQGLQFLIQYYNGEERAKGNILERFSAQQFPDLHSELNLSSLELGDSALYFCASSVALGGLNEQYFGPGTRLTVT.

This clone has a single count. The rearrangement links TRBV12-3 or TRBV12-4 to TRBJ2-7; 13 bases line up with TRBD2. This CDR3 contains 13 residues. V lost 7 bases and J lost 6; bases outside the gene matches: 3. CDR3 nucleotide sequence: TGTGCCAGCAAACTAGCGGGAGGGTTCGAGCAGTACTTC. This codes for CASKLAGGFEQYF.

V and J are TRBV28 and TRBJ2-7; the match to TRBD1 covers 7 bases. Germline assignment: CDR1 MDHEN and CDR2 SYDVKM. V lost 4 bases and J lost 3; bases outside the gene matches: 12. There are 16 residues in the CDR3. CDR3 bases: TGTGCCAGCAGTTCCGGGACAGCCACACCGGACTACGAGCAGTACTTC. This encodes CASSSGTATPDYEQYF.

The V call is TRBV19, the J call TRBJ1-2; D remains ambiguous. Trimming took off 8 bases at V and 2 bases at J, with 18 bases between the two ends. Germline loops: CDR1 LNHDA, CDR2 SQIVND (reference sequence). CDR3 length: 15 residues. For the CDR3, the DNA is TGTGCCAGTGGCCCGGAGGGCAGCACAAACTATGGCTACACCTTC. Translation: CASGPEGSTNYGYTF.

The chain links TRBV9 to TRBJ1-6, with TRBD1 matching over 10 bases. V was clipped by 3 bases and J by 9 bases; unmatched bases: 3. The V gene's germline CDR1 is SGDLS and CDR2 YYNGEE. This CDR3 has 14 amino acids. The CDR3 DNA is TGTGCCAGCAGCGCCGACAGGGGGCCTTCACCCCTCCACTTT. Its protein product is CASSADRGPSPLHF.

V is TRBV27 and J is TRBJ1-2; maybe TRBD1 (6 bases). V was pared by 3 bases and J by 7 bases, with 18 bases between. Germline values: CDR1 MNHEY, CDR2 SMNVEV (reference sequence). The CDR3 runs to 15 residues. CDR3 in amino acids: CASSFSLWAGAGYTF. CDR3 DNA sequence: TGTGCCAGCAGTTTTAGTTTATGGGCGGGGGCTGGCTACACCTTC.

The chain links TRBV30 to TRBJ2-6; D possibly matches TRBD1 or TRBD2 (5 bases each). V lost 1 base and J 0 bases, leaving 7 bases between the germline ends. The CDR3 covers 15 residues. Germline V gene sequence: CDR1 GTSNPN, CDR2 SVGIG (reference sequence). The CDR3 nucleotides read TGTGCCTGGAGTGCAGGGACCTCTGGGGCCAACGTCCTGACTTTC. It codes for CAWSAGTSGANVLTF. Full variable domain (missing parts from reference TRBV30 and TRBJ2-6): SQTIHQWPATLVQPVGSPLSLECTVEGTSNPNLYWYRQAAGRGLQLLFYSVGIGQISSEVPQNLSASRPQDRQFILSSKKLLLSDSGFYLCAWSAGTSGANVLTFGAGSRLTVL.

The chain is built from TRBV12-2 and TRBJ1-1; the table gives TRBD1 as D, unverified against the DNA. TRBV12-2 is recorded as a pseudogene. The CDR3 has 16 amino acids. The CDR3 loop reads CASRFPSTGMNTEAFF. The DNA of the CDR3 is TGTGCAAGTCGCTTTCCCTCGACAGGGATGAACACTGAAGCTTTCTTT.

The V call is TRBV11-1, the J call TRBJ2-5; D perhaps matches TRBD1 (5 bases). Trimming took 5 bases from V and 0 from J, leaving 16 bases between them. The length of the CDR3 is 16 residues. Germline V gene sequence: CDR1 SGHAT, CDR2 FQDESV (reference sequence). The CDR3 coding sequence is TGTGCCAGCAGCCTAGGTGTGAGCAGGGACCAAGAGACCCAGTACTTC. Translation gives CASSLGVSRDQETQYF. Complete variable domain (other parts from reference TRBV11-1 and TRBJ2-5): EAEVAQSPRYKITEKSQAVAFWCDPISGHATLYWYRQILGQGPELLVQFQDESVVDDSQLPKDRFSAERLKGVDSTLKIQPAELGDSAMYLCASSLGVSRDQETQYFGPGTRLLVL.

This chain connects TRBV7-3 to TRBJ2-2, with 9 bases fitting TRBD1. CDR1 and CDR2 (germline): SGHTA, FQGTGA. Losses at the gene ends were 5 bases for V and 6 bases for J; bases not matched to a gene: 7. The CDR3 has 15 amino acids. The CDR3 is CASSLHRGQAGELFF. The CDR3 DNA reads as TGTGCCAGCAGCCTGCACAGGGGGCAGGCCGGGGAGCTGTTTTTT.

The chain links TRBV9 to TRBJ2-1; D gene unclear. Germline CDR1 and CDR2: SGDLS and YYNGEE. The CDR3 extends over 17 amino acids. Trimming shortened V by 1 base and J by 6 bases, and 20 bases separated the two germline ends. The CDR3 here is CASSVTPPGPHGNEQFF. The DNA for the CDR3 is TGTGCCAGCAGCGTAACTCCTCCGGGCCCACACGGCAATGAGCAGTTCTTC. Full variable domain (outside the CDR3, taken from reference TRBV9 and TRBJ2-1): DSGVTQTPKHLITATGQRVTLRCSPRSGDLSVYWYQQSLDQGLQFLIQYYNGEERAKGNILERFSAQQFPDLHSELNLSSLELGDSALYFCASSVTPPGPHGNEQFFGPGTRLTVL.

The chain employs TRBV5-4 and TRBJ1-1; 8 bases agree with TRBD1. CDR1 and CDR2 (germline): SGHNT, YYREEE (reference sequence). V shed 2 bases, J shed 4 bases, and the junction held 4 bases outside the gene matches. This CDR3 has 14 residues. CDR3 amino acids: CASSFQGASTEAFF. The CDR3 DNA reads as TGTGCCAGCAGCTTTCAGGGGGCTTCCACTGAAGCTTTCTTT. The entire variable domain, with the rest obtained from reference TRBV5-4 and TRBJ1-1, is as follows: ETGVTQSPTHLIKTRGQQVTLRCSSQSGHNTVSWYQQALGQGPQFIFQYYREEENGRGNFPPRFSGLQFPNYSSELNVNALELDDSALYLCASSFQGASTEAFFGQGTRLTVV.

This rearrangement joins TRBV3-1 (or the pseudogene TRBV3-2) to TRBJ2-7, with D tentatively TRBD2 (5 bases). The CDR3 spans 18 residues. V was pared by 0 bases and J by 0 bases, with 18 bases between. Germline assignment: CDR1 LGHDT and CDR2 YNNKEL (reference sequence). This chain's CDR3 is CASSQDVRRVPFSYEQYF. The CDR3 DNA reads as TGTGCCAGCAGCCAAGATGTACGGCGGGTCCCTTTCTCCTACGAGCAGTACTTC.

V and J are TRBV4-2 and TRBJ1-5, with a weak D call TRBD1 (5 bases). The CDR3 loop spans 13 amino acids. Trimming removed 3 bases at V and 7 bases at J, with 10 bases between. Germline assignment: CDR1 LGHNA and CDR2 YNFKEQ. CDR3 DNA sequence: TGTGCCAGCAGCCAGGGACTCAGGCAGCCCCAGCATTTT. This translates into CASSQGLRQPQHF.